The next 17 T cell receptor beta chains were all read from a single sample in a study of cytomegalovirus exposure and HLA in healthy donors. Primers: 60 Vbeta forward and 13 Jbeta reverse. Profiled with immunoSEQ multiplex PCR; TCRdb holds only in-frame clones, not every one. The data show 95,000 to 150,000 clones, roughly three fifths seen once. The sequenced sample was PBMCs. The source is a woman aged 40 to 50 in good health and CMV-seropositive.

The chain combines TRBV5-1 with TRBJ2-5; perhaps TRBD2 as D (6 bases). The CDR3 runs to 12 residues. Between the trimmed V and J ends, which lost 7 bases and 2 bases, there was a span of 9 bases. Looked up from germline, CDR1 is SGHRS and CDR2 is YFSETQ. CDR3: CASAGGQETQYF. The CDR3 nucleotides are TGCGCCAGCGCCGGGGGTCAAGAGACCCAGTACTTC.

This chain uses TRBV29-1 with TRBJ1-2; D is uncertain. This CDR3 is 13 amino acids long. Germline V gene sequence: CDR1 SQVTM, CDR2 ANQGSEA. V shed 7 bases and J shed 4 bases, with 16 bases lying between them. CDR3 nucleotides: TGCAGCGCCAGTGGAGGCGGTGGCTATGGCTACACCTTC. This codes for CSASGGGGYGYTF. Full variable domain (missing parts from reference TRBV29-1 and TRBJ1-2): SAVISQKPSRDICQRGTSLTIQCQVDSQVTMMFWYRQQPGQSLTLIATANQGSEATYESGFVIDKFPISRPNLTFSTLTVSNMSPEDSSIYLCSASGGGGYGYTFGSGTRLTVV.

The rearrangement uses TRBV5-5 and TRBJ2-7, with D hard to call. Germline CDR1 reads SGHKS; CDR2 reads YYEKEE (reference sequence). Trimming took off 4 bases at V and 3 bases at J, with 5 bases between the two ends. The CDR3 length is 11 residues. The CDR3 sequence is CASSPLYEQYF. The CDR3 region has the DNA TGTGCCAGCAGCCCCCTCTACGAGCAGTACTTC.

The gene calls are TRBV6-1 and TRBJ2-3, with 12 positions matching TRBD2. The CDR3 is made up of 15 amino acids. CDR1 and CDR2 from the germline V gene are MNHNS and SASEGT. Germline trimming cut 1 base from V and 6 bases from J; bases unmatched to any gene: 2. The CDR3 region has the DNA TGTGCCAGCAGTGAAGGACTAGCGGGGGCGGATACGCAGTATTTT. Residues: CASSEGLAGADTQYF.

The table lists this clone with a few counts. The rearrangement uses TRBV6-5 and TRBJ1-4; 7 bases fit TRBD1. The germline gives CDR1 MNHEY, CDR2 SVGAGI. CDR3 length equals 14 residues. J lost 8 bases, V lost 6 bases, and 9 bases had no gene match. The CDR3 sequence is CASRKGAIGEKLFF. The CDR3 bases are TGTGCCAGCAGGAAGGGGGCAATAGGCGAAAAACTGTTTTTT.

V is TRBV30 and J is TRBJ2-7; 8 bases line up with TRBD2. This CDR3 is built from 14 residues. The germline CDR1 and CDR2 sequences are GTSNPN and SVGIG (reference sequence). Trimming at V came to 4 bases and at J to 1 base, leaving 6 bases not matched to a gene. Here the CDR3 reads CAWKAPGGSYEQYF. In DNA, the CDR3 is TGTGCCTGGAAAGCCCCGGGGGGGTCCTACGAGCAGTACTTC.

CDR3 loop: CAWMGGATGELFF. The CDR3 DNA follows: TGTGCCTGGATGGGGGGGGCGACCGGGGAGCTGTTTTTT. This chain links TRBV30 with TRBJ2-2, with a possible D match to TRBD2 (7 bases). Germline CDR1 is GTSNPN and CDR2 is SVGIG (reference sequence). V was trimmed by 4 bases and J by 5 bases, leaving 11 bases between them. This CDR3 comprises 13 residues.

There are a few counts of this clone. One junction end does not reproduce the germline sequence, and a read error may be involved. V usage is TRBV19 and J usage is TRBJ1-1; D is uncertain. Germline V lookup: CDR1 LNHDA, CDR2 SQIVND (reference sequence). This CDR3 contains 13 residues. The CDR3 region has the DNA TGTGCCAGTACTATACGGGGGAACACTGAAGCTTTCTTT. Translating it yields CASTIRGNTEAFF.

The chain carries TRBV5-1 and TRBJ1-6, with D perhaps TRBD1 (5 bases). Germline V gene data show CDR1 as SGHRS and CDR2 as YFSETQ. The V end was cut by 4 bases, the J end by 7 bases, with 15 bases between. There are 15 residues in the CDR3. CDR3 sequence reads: CASSTSGYENSPLHF. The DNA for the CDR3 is TGCGCCAGCAGCACCTCAGGGTATGAAAATTCACCCCTCCACTTT.

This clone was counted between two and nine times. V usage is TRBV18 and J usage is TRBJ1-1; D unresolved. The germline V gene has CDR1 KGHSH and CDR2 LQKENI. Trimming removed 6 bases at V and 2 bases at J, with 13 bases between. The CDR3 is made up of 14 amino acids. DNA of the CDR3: TGTGCCAGCTCCCAGACGGGTACTAACACTGAAGCTTTCTTT. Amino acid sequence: CASSQTGTNTEAFF.

CDR3 in amino acids: CASSLQGGRGYTF. CDR3 bases: TGTGCCAGCAGTCTTCAGGGGGGACGTGGCTACACCTTC. This chain connects TRBV6-7 to TRBJ1-2, with 7 bases matching TRBD1. TRBV6-7 is noted as an ORF with a role that remains uncertain. V was clipped by 5 bases and J by 7 bases; unmatched bases: 7. The CDR3 is made up of 13 amino acids.

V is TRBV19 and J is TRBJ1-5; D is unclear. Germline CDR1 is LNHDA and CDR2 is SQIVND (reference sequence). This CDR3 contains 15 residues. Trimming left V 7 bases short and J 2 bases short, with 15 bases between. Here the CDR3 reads CASTPGPRGNQPQHF. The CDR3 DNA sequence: TGTGCCAGTACTCCGGGCCCGAGGGGCAATCAGCCCCAGCATTTT. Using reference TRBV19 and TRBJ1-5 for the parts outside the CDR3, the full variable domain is DGGITQSPKYLFRKEGQNVTLSCEQNLNHDAMYWYRQDPGQGLRLIYYSQIVNDFQKGDIAEGYSVSREKKESFPLTVTSAQKNPTAFYLCASTPGPRGNQPQHFGDGTRLSIL.

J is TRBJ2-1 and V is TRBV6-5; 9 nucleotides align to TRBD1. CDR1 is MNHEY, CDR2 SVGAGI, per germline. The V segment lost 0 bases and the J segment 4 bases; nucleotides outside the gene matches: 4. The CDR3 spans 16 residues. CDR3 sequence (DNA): TGTGCCAGCAGTTACTCCGGGACAGGGTCGTACAATGAGCAGTTCTTC. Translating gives CASSYSGTGSYNEQFF.

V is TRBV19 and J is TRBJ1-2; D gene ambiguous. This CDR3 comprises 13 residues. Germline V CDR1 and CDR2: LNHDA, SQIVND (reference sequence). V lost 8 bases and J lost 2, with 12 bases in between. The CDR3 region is CASAQDKNYGYTF. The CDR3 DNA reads TGTGCCAGTGCGCAAGACAAGAACTATGGCTACACCTTC.

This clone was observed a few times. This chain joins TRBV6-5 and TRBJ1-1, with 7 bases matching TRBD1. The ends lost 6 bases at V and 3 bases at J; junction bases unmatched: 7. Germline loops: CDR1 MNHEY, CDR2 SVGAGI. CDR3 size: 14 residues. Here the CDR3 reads CASSLDREDTEAFF. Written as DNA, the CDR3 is TGTGCCAGCAGCCTAGACAGGGAGGACACTGAAGCTTTCTTT.

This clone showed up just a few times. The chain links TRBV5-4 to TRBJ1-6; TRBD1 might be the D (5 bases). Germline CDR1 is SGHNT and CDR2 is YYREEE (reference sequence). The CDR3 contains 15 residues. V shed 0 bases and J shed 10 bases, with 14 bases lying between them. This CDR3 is CASSLDAGVGSPLHF. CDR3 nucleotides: TGTGCCAGCAGCTTGGACGCGGGGGTCGGGTCACCCCTCCACTTT.

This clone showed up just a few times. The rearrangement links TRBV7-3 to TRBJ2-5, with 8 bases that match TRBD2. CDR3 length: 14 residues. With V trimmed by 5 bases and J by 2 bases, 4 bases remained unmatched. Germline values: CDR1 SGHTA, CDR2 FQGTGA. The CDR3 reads CASSPSGLQETQYF. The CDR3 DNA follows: TGTGCCAGCAGCCCTAGCGGGCTACAAGAGACCCAGTACTTC.